These 29 T cell receptor beta chains share one sample of origin, sequenced in a study of shared clonotypes between healthy human individuals. Some clones are missing from TCRdb's copy, which holds only in-frame ones; the method was immunoSEQ multiplex PCR. The sample lists more than 400,000 clones, 90% to 96% occurring once. Source material: naive CD4+ T cells sorted from blood. The subset is: CD45RA+ positively selected. The receptors derive from a woman in her thirties in good health.

Turning to this clone: The same CDR3 arises from other DNA sequences in this sample as well. The rearrangement uses TRBV5-1 and TRBJ2-7, with TRBD1 identical over 7 bases. Germline V gives CDR1 SGHRS, CDR2 YFSETQ. V shed 4 bases and J 1 base; nucleotides not matched to a gene: 2. This CDR3 has 13 residues. CDR3: CASSPGQSYEQYF. The CDR3 coding sequence is TGCGCCAGCAGCCCGGGACAGTCCTACGAGCAGTACTTC.

The genes are TRBV6-5 and TRBJ1-2; D is unclear. Trimming took off 0 bases at V and 2 bases at J, with 13 bases between the two ends. Germline lookup yields CDR1 MNHEY and CDR2 SVGAGI. There are 16 residues in the CDR3. CDR3 DNA: TGTGCCAGCAGTTACTCGCATACCGGAACGAACTATGGCTACACCTTC. Translating gives CASSYSHTGTNYGYTF.

The chain carries TRBV14 and TRBJ2-5; D might be TRBD1 or TRBD2, each matching 6 bases. TRBJ2-7 explains the end of the DNA better; the J call may be wrong. The CDR3 runs to 13 residues. Germline V gene data show CDR1 as SGHDN and CDR2 as FVKESK. The CDR3 DNA is TGTGCCAGCAGCGCCCGGGGGCTTGCCGAGCAGTACTTC. Encoded protein: CASSARGLAEQYF.

This chain links TRBV18 with TRBJ2-5; D is uncertain. The CDR3 extends over 13 amino acids. The germline gives CDR1 KGHSH, CDR2 LQKENI. With 3 bases removed from V and 0 bases from J, the gap between germline ends came to 5 bases. The CDR3 spells CASSPGNQETQYF. The CDR3 DNA sequence: TGTGCCAGCTCACCCGGAAACCAAGAGACCCAGTACTTC. The whole variable domain, filled in from reference TRBV18 and TRBJ2-5, reads NAGVMQNPRHLVRRRGQEARLRCSPMKGHSHVYWYRQLPEEGLKFMVYLQKENIIDESGMPKERFSAEFPKEGPSILRIQQVVRGDSAAYFCASSPGNQETQYFGPGTRLLVL.

The rearrangement links TRBV2 to TRBJ1-2; D call uncertain. The V gene lost 6 bases and the J gene lost 6 bases, with 14 bases spanning the gap. This CDR3 comprises 13 residues. Germline CDR1 reads SNHLY; CDR2 reads FYNNEI. CDR3 DNA: TGTGCCAGCAGGGTCGACACGGTCCATGGCTACACCTTC. Encoded protein: CASRVDTVHGYTF.

V usage is TRBV11-2 and J usage is TRBJ2-7; 13 bases align to TRBD2. V trimming: 4 bases; J trimming: 3 bases; junction bases outside the gene matches: 3. The CDR3 is 15 amino acids. Per the germline V gene, CDR1 is SGHAT and CDR2 is FQNNGV. Here the CDR3 reads CASSWGLAGHYEQYF. The DNA of the CDR3 is TGTGCCAGCAGCTGGGGACTAGCGGGACACTACGAGCAGTACTTC.

The CDR3 loop is CASSPSGTTETQYF. CDR3 sequence (DNA): TGTGCCAGTAGCCCTAGCGGGACTACAGAGACCCAGTACTTC. The genes are TRBV6-5 and TRBJ2-5; 9 positions agree with TRBD2. With 9 bases clipped from V and 4 bases from J, the junction kept 9 bases outside the gene matches. Germline V CDR1 and CDR2: MNHEY, SVGAGI. The CDR3 has 14 amino acids.

The genes are TRBV7-8 and TRBJ1-5; weak D call: TRBD1 (5 bases). Germline CDR1 reads SGHVS; CDR2 reads FQNEAQ. The CDR3 extends over 15 amino acids. V shed 1 base and J shed 1 base, with 8 bases lying between them. CDR3 sequence: CASSLGQPSNQPQHF. CDR3 DNA sequence: TGTGCCAGCAGCTTAGGACAGCCGAGCAATCAGCCCCAGCATTTT. Filled out from reference TRBV7-8 and TRBJ1-5, the complete variable domain reads GAGVSQSPRYKVAKRGQDVALRCDPISGHVSLFWYQQALGQGPEFLTYFQNEAQLDKSGLPSDRFFAERPEGSVSTLKIQRTQQEDSAVYLCASSLGQPSNQPQHFGDGTRLSIL.

The chain uses TRBV25-1 and TRBJ1-1; 10 bases agree with TRBD1. This CDR3 comprises 16 residues. V dropped 3 bases and J dropped 1; count of bases not matched to a gene: 5. Germline V gives CDR1 MGHDK, CDR2 SYGVNS. CDR3 in DNA: TGTGCCAGCAGTGATGACAGGGGGCTGTCGAACACTGAAGCTTTCTTT. This encodes CASSDDRGLSNTEAFF.

The J gene is TRBJ1-5, the V gene TRBV7-2; TRBD1 is a possible D gene (5 bases). Germline V gives CDR1 SGHTA, CDR2 FQGNSA. Trimming took off 1 base at V and 9 bases at J, with 13 bases between the two ends. The CDR3 is 14 residues long. For the CDR3, the DNA is TGTGCCAGCAGCTTAGGCGGCGGGACGGGGCCCCAGCATTTT. It yields the protein CASSLGGGTGPQHF.

V is TRBV9 and J is TRBJ2-1; 11 bases are shared with TRBD2. J lost 3 bases, V lost 3 bases, and 2 bases had no gene match. CDR1 and CDR2 from the germline V gene are SGDLS and YYNGEE. This CDR3 region has 15 residues. CDR3 region: CASSGGTSGYNEQFF. The CDR3 region has the DNA TGTGCCAGCAGCGGGGGGACTAGCGGCTACAATGAGCAGTTCTTC.

This chain uses TRBV2 with TRBJ2-2; D remains unclear. Germline V gives CDR1 SNHLY, CDR2 FYNNEI. The V end was cut by 5 bases, the J end by 0 bases, with 13 bases between. The CDR3 totals 16 residues. CDR3: CASSRMTTTNTGELFF. Here the CDR3 DNA reads TGTGCCAGCAGTCGCATGACCACCACGAACACCGGGGAGCTGTTTTTT.

The V gene is TRBV28, the J gene TRBJ1-1; possible D gene TRBD1, 5 bases. Trimming shortened V by 9 bases and J by 5 bases, and 13 bases separated the two germline ends. CDR1 is MDHEN and CDR2 is SYDVKM in the germline V gene. The CDR3 length is 12 residues. The CDR3 nucleotides read TGTGCCAGTAAGGGGCTGATGACTGAAGCTTTCTTT. Encoded protein: CASKGLMTEAFF.

This sequence joins TRBV5-1 and TRBJ1-5; TRBD1 aligns across 10 bases. Germline V CDR1 and CDR2: SGHRS, YFSETQ. CDR3 length: 19 residues. The V segment lost 4 bases and the J segment 0 bases; nucleotides outside the gene matches: 13. CDR3 loop: CASSPIPRDRGYSNQPQHF. The DNA for the CDR3 is TGCGCCAGCAGCCCTATCCCCCGGGACAGGGGTTATAGCAATCAGCCCCAGCATTTT.

The chain couples TRBV6-1 to TRBJ2-3; D not resolved. The length of the CDR3 is 16 residues. Germline V gene sequence: CDR1 MNHNS, CDR2 SASEGT. Trimming removed 1 base from V and 2 bases from J, with 13 bases in between. The CDR3 DNA sequence: TGTGCCAGCAGTGAAGGGTCATCAGCCCCCACAGATACGCAGTATTTT. Amino acid sequence: CASSEGSSAPTDTQYF.

CDR3 sequence: CAWSLGPQGNQPQHF. DNA for the CDR3: TGTGCCTGGAGCTTGGGGCCCCAGGGCAATCAGCCCCAGCATTTT. The J gene is TRBJ1-5, the V gene TRBV30, with a weak D call TRBD1 (5 bases). This CDR3 region has 15 residues. The germline V gene encodes CDR1 GTSNPN and CDR2 SVGIG (reference sequence). The ends were cut back, 3 bases at V and 2 bases at J, with 14 bases in the middle.

The gene calls are TRBV5-1 and TRBJ2-2; 11 bases are shared with TRBD1. CDR1 SGHRS and CDR2 YFSETQ come from the germline V gene. The V and J ends lost 3 bases and 0 bases, in that order; junction bases with no gene match: 4. The CDR3 has 17 residues. CDR3 nucleotides: TGCGCCAGCAGCTCCTGGACAGGGGGCGCGAACACCGGGGAGCTGTTTTTT. Protein: CASSSWTGGANTGELFF.

V is TRBV19 and J is TRBJ1-3; tentative D call: TRBD1 (5 bases). Between the trimmed V and J ends, which lost 6 bases and 4 bases, there was a span of 19 bases. CDR1 is LNHDA and CDR2 is SQIVND in the germline V gene (reference sequence). This CDR3 spans 16 amino acids. For the CDR3, the DNA is TGTGCCAGTAGCGCACCATCCGGGACGGAAGGAAACACCATATATTTT. Amino acids: CASSAPSGTEGNTIYF.

The J gene is TRBJ1-4, the V gene TRBV11-2; D uncertain. The germline V and J ends were trimmed by 0 bases and 11 bases, with 19 bases remaining between them. The CDR3 extends over 16 amino acids. Germline V gene sequence: CDR1 SGHAT, CDR2 FQNNGV. In nucleotides, the CDR3 is TGTGCCAGCAGCTTAGAATTTCAAAAATACAGCGGGAAACTGTTTTTT. The encoded protein is CASSLEFQKYSGKLFF.

The V gene is TRBV5-1, the J gene TRBJ1-2; perhaps TRBD1 as D (5 bases). In germline, CDR1 is SGHRS, CDR2 YFSETQ. The CDR3 is made up of 13 amino acids. Deletions cut 0 bases from V and 7 bases from J, with 10 bases between. The CDR3 loop is CASSLAQGRGYTF. The DNA for the CDR3 is TGCGCCAGCAGCTTGGCTCAGGGTCGTGGCTACACCTTC.

The chain carries TRBV5-1 and TRBJ2-7; 8 nucleotides align to TRBD1. Trimming at V came to 4 bases and at J to 5 bases, leaving 11 bases not matched to a gene. Per germline, CDR1 SGHRS and CDR2 YFSETQ. CDR3 length: 15 residues. CDR3 in DNA: TGCGCCAGCAGCGATGGACAGGGACGTATAGACGAGCAGTACTTC. Protein sequence: CASSDGQGRIDEQYF.

The genes are TRBV14 and TRBJ2-2; TRBD1 matches at 8 bases. Trimming removed 4 bases from V and 5 bases from J; junction bases left unmatched: 9. The CDR3 is 16 amino acids. Germline CDR1 and CDR2: SGHDN and FVKESK. The CDR3 protein is CASSRLDRVGTGELFF. CDR3 bases: TGTGCCAGCAGCCGGTTGGACAGGGTTGGGACCGGGGAGCTGTTTTTT.

The chain joins TRBV7-9 to TRBJ1-2; no firm D call. The CDR3 is 15 amino acids. In germline, CDR1 is SEHNR, CDR2 FQNEAQ (reference sequence). The V end was cut by 5 bases, the J end by 3 bases, with 16 bases between. CDR3 sequence: CASSPSPWQDYGYTF. CDR3 bases: TGTGCCAGCAGCCCAAGCCCCTGGCAGGACTATGGCTACACCTTC.

The chain joins TRBV27 to TRBJ1-1; D unclear. The V and J ends lost 3 bases and 5 bases respectively, with 13 bases between them. The CDR3 loop spans 14 amino acids. CDR1 is MNHEY, CDR2 SMNVEV, per germline (reference sequence). The CDR3: CASSFGGSYTEAFF. Written as DNA, the CDR3 is TGTGCCAGCAGTTTTGGAGGGTCGTATACTGAAGCTTTCTTT.

This rearrangement joins TRBV21-1 to TRBJ2-5; the D call TRBD1 from the table was never checked on the DNA. TRBV21-1 is noted as a pseudogene. The CDR3 runs to 14 residues. CDR3 sequence: CASRLGDRHQTQYF. CDR3 nucleotide sequence: TGTGCCAGCAGATTGGGTGACCGACATCAGACCCAGTACTTC.

The chain has TRBV18 and TRBJ2-1, with D maybe TRBD2 (5 bases). This CDR3 contains 14 residues. Germline CDR1 KGHSH, CDR2 LQKENI. V lost 2 bases to trimming and J lost 7 bases, with 12 bases between them. CDR3 coding DNA: TGTGCCAGCTCACCAAGGCGGGCAGCAAATGAGCAGTTCTTC. It yields the protein CASSPRRAANEQFF.

The CDR3 here is CASSLGLAGVGDTQYF. The CDR3 nucleotides are TGTGCCAGCAGCTTGGGACTAGCGGGAGTGGGAGATACGCAGTATTTT. This chain links TRBV7-7 with TRBJ2-3; 14 bases line up with TRBD2. Trimming took 3 bases from V and 5 from J; bases not matched to a gene: 4. The germline V gene encodes CDR1 SSHAT and CDR2 FNYEAQ (reference sequence). The CDR3 has 16 amino acids. Full variable domain (remainder filled in from reference TRBV7-7 and TRBJ2-3): GAGVSQSPRYKVTKRGQDVTLRCDPISSHATLYWYQQALGQGPEFLTYFNYEAQPDKSGLPSDRFSAERPEGSISTLTIQRTEQRDSAMYRCASSLGLAGVGDTQYFGPGTRLTVL.

V usage is TRBV4-1 and J usage is TRBJ2-1; 11 bases are a match to TRBD2. Germline CDR1 and CDR2: MGHRA and YSYEKL. The length of the CDR3 is 18 residues. After removal of 3 bases from V and 1 base from J, the junction contained 8 bases not matched to a gene. In nucleotides, the CDR3 is TGCGCCAGCAGCCATGGCCTAGCGGGAGGATGGTCCTACAATGAGCAGTTCTTC. This sequence encodes CASSHGLAGGWSYNEQFF.

The CDR3 sequence is CASGRQGREQYF. CDR3 nucleotides: TGTGCCAGCGGAAGGCAGGGGCGAGAGCAGTACTTC. The chain links TRBV2 to TRBJ2-7, with D possibly being TRBD1 (6 bases). The CDR3 consists of 12 residues. The germline gives CDR1 SNHLY, CDR2 FYNNEI. Trimming left V 8 bases short and J 7 bases short, with 15 bases between.